This T cell receptor (beta chain) was sequenced during a study of cytomegalovirus exposure and HLA in healthy donors. Study as a whole: The study's early data release held about 77 million unique TCRs from HLA-typed donors. Regarding the study as a whole: The authors later found HLA-associated TCR beta chains more clonally expanded than equally common others. Productive status was seen about 90% or about 30% of the time for most TCR beta V segments in an earlier analysis.

This clone was observed once. No antigen is known for it. Primers included in the PCR were 60 Vbeta and 13 Jbeta primers. Sequencing was performed with immunoSEQ multiplex PCR; in TCRdb, only in-frame clones are kept and a portion is missing. The sample carries 150,000 or so clones, around 74% recorded once. This TCR came from a female donor in good health and CMV-seronegative. Sequenced input: PBMCs.

CDR3 in amino acids: CASSRRQGSPEAFF. The CDR3 region has the DNA TGTGCCAGCAGCCGTAGACAGGGCTCCCCTGAAGCTTTCTTT. The chain is built from TRBV7-2 and TRBJ1-1; 7 bases map to TRBD1. The CDR3 has 14 amino acids. Trimming took 5 bases from V and 6 from J; bases not matched to a gene: 9. CDR1 is SGHTA, CDR2 FQGNSA, per germline.